This T cell receptor beta chain was sequenced for a study of blood T cell repertoires in COVID-19. Whole-study context: Specimens from acute and convalescent COVID-19 originated in the United States, Italy and Spain. Sources were T cells, B-cell-depleted T cells, or PBMCs; the material itself was cDNA or gDNA.

Sequencing was performed with immunoSEQ multiplex PCR; in TCRdb, only in-frame clones are kept and a portion is missing. The sample yields some 200,000 clones, 82% seen once. Germline CDR1 is MDHEN and CDR2 is SYDVKM. The V end was cut by 1 base, the J end by 5 bases, with 8 bases between. The CDR3 is made up of 14 amino acids. Seattle enrolled patients during active infection and tracked them longitudinally. This clonotype was obtained from a woman aged 70-85 years with COVID-19, enrolled during active disease. Sequencing used peripheral blood. The chain couples TRBV28 to TRBJ1-4, with TRBD1 as a possible D gene (5 bases). The CDR3 DNA follows: TGTGCCAGCAGTTTATTGGGGGGGAATGAAAAACTGTTTTTT. It is translated as CASSLLGGNEKLFF.